The rows below give T cell receptor beta chains drawn from one sample of a study of blood T cell repertoires in COVID-19. The table came from immunoSEQ multiplex PCR; TCRdb's copy has only in-frame clones and leaves some out. The table shows approximately 250,000 clones, with approximately 90% occurring only once. Sequenced input: peripheral blood. The receptor set was obtained from a man between 18 and 35 years old with active or convalescent COVID-19. The conserved cysteine and the conserved F or W are not part of the CDR3 here. The D gene is left open where the match is weak. Not all rows give a size; the values are once, few, many and, for expanded clones, a class.

-,TRBJ2-1,14,-,TRBV7-6,ASSFAGVVGANEQF
TRBD2,TRBJ2-5,18,-,TRBV10-1,ASSESDPFTRGGGTETQY
-,TRBJ2-7,11,-,TRBV6-6,ASGQGGGYEQY
-,TRBJ2-7,12,-,TRBV30,AWSVLQGNYEQY
-,TRBJ1-2,12,-,TRBV13,ASSLGQGVYGYT
-,TRBJ1-1,12,-,TRBV6-5,ASSPRGGVTEAF
-,TRBJ2-1,13,-,TRBV5-1,ASSLVAGNTNEQF
-,TRBJ1-1,10,-,TRBV6-5,ASRRVNTEAF
TRBD1,TRBJ2-7,13,-,TRBV5-1,ASSLVQGGSYEQY
-,TRBJ1-5,14,-,TRBV6-6,ASSSDRPELNQPQH
-,TRBJ1-5,15,-,TRBV19,ASSRSTGVYSNQPQH
-,TRBJ2-1,12,many,TRBV19,ATLLGSSYNEQF
TRBD2,TRBJ2-1,13,-,TRBV24-1,ATGTSGVTVNEQF
TRBD1,TRBJ2-2,13,-,TRBV4-1,ASSTGTGETGELF
TRBD2,TRBJ2-4,17,-,TRBV27,ASSSLTSGKKGTKNIQY
-,TRBJ2-3,11,-,TRBV2,ASSVRGTDTQY
-,TRBJ2-1,13,-,TRBV14,ASSQPGTPYNEQF
-,TRBJ1-5,14,-,TRBV23-1,ASSQSTGRRSQPQH
-,TRBJ2-3,11,few,TRBV15,ATSRDRMDTQY
-,TRBJ1-2,12,few,TRBV5-1,ASSSNPGGAGYT
-,TRBJ2-3,12,once,TRBV4-1,ASSRGQGTDTQY
-,TRBJ1-1,14,-,TRBV18,ASSPVSSPMNTEAF
-,TRBJ2-1,13,-,TRBV6-5,ASSRFLGAYNEQF
-,TRBJ1-5,9,-,TRBV12-3/TRBV12-4,ASSLDQPQH
-,TRBJ1-6,11,-,TRBV5-1,ASSKTTDSPLH
-,TRBJ2-7,10,-,TRBV11-2,ASSPMRGRQY
-,TRBJ1-1,11,-,TRBV12-3/TRBV12-4,ASSFDLNTEAF
-,TRBJ1-1,14,-,TRBV18,ASSLGRGALGSEAF
TRBD2,TRBJ2-1,15,-,TRBV18,ASSPQVPGGNYNEQF
TRBD2,TRBJ2-3,13,-,TRBV6-5,ASSHRGGGADTQY
TRBD2,TRBJ2-7,12,-,TRBV24-1,ATSDQLAGDEQY
-,TRBJ2-1,11,few,TRBV7-2,ASGTAPYNEQF
TRBD1,TRBJ2-1,12,-,TRBV7-9,ASSLTGDRYEQF
TRBD2,TRBJ2-3,13,-,TRBV6-4,ASSETSGGTDTQY
TRBD1,TRBJ2-1,12,-,TRBV27,AKPGDRGHNEQF
TRBD2,TRBJ2-2,15,-,TRBV9,ASSVKREGLVTGELF
-,TRBJ2-3,13,-,TRBV7-3,ASSAGVRSTDTQY
-,TRBJ1-5,13,-,TRBV9,ASSVDGSSRQPQH
-,TRBJ2-3,12,-,TRBV24-1,ATSDLEAGHTQY
-,TRBJ2-5,10,-,TRBV6-6,ASRLFSGTQY
-,TRBJ1-2,11,-,TRBV12-3/TRBV12-4,ASNKQGADGYT
-,TRBJ2-5,10,-,TRBV5-1,ASSVGGETQY
TRBD2,TRBJ2-5,13,few,TRBV9,ASSPGTSDQETQY
-,TRBJ2-4,11,-,TRBV2,ASSPTARTIQY
TRBD2,TRBJ2-3,14,once,TRBV30,AWSGSSGRAGDTQY
-,TRBJ1-1,12,once,TRBV7-2,ASSTYGENTEAF
TRBD1,TRBJ2-7,10,-,TRBV29-1,SVRTGYNEQY
-,TRBJ2-7,14,-,TRBV6-2/TRBV6-3,ASSTNRDLSSYEQY
TRBD1,TRBJ1-6,16,-,TRBV7-2,ASSLVAYVNRGDSPLH